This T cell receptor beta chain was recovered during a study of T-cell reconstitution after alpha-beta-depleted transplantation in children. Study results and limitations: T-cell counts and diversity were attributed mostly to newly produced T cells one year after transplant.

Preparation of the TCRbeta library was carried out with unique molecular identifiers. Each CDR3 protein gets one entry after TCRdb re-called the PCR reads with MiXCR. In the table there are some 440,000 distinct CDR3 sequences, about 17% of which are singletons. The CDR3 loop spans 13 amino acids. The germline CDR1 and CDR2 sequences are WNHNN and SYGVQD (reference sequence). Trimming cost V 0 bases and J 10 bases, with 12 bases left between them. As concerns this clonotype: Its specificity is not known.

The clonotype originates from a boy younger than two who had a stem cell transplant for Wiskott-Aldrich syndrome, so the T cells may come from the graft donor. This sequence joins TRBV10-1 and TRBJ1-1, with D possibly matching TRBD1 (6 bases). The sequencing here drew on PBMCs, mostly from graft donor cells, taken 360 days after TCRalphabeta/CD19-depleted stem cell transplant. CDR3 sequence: CASSESGAGAAFF. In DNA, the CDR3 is TGCGCCAGCAGTGAGTCGGGGGCAGGGGCAGCTTTCTTT.